This T cell receptor (beta chain) was recovered during a study of T cell changes during pregnancy in multiple sclerosis. This clone has more than one count but fewer than ten. From germline, CDR1 is GTSNPN and CDR2 SVGIG (reference sequence). Deletions cut 1 base from V and 1 base from J, with 16 bases between. There are 16 residues in the CDR3. TCRdb's copy holds only in-frame clones and misses some; the assay was immunoSEQ multiplex PCR. The data show 60,000 to 75,000 clones, with about 90% seen just once and 1.1% to 1.5% held by the top ten. This specimen was peripheral blood, taken in the second trimester of pregnancy. The V gene is TRBV30, the J gene TRBJ1-1, with D perhaps matching TRBD1 (6 bases). This TCR came from a female donor in good health, enrolled as a control in a pregnancy study. The CDR3 here is CAWSAYSTQGNTEAFF. CDR3 in DNA: TGTGCCTGGAGTGCCTATAGCACACAGGGGAACACTGAAGCTTTCTTT.